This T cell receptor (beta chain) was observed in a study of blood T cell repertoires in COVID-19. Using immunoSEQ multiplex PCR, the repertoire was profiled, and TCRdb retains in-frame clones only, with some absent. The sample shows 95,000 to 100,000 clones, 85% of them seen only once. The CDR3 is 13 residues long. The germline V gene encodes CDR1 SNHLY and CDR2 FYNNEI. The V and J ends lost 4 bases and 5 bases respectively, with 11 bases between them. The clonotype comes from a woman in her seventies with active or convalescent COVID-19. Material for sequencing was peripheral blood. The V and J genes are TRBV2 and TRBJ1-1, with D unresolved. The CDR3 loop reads CASSVGSGTEAFF. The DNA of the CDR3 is TGTGCCAGCAGTGTGGGGAGTGGAACTGAAGCTTTCTTT. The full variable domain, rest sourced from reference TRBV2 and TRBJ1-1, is EPEVTQTPSHQVTQMGQEVILRCVPISNHLYFYWYRQILGQKVEFLVSFYNNEISEKSEIFDDQFSVERPDGSNFTLKIRSTKLEDSAMYFCASSVGSGTEAFFGQGTRLTVV.